Below, one T cell receptor (beta chain) is given with its context. The data originate from a study of blood T cell repertoires in COVID-19. Under the authors' procedure: Nucleated cell number was recorded as an estimate derived from reference gene primer amplification. Using immunoSEQ multiplex PCR, the repertoire was profiled, and TCRdb retains in-frame clones only, with some absent. The V and J calls and the clone size are those of that table, but D and trimming were determined from the DNA. The sample carries about 320,000 clones, about 92% recorded once. The CDR3 has 15 amino acids. Losses at the gene ends were 5 bases for V and 3 bases for J; bases not matched to a gene: 9. CDR1 is SGHAT, CDR2 FQNNGV, per germline. The age range of participants was roughly 18 to 90 years, with residence in roughly 25 US areas. In Cohort 3, a recovered donor had either two negative PCRs, clearance, or symptom resolution.

This sequence was found in a man in his 60s who had recovered from COVID-19. Sequenced sample: PBMCs or T cells enriched from blood (not recorded which). V and J are TRBV11-2 and TRBJ2-7; 8 positions match TRBD2. For the CDR3, the DNA is TGTGCCAGCAGCCCAGCGGGAGTTAGTTTCTACGAGCAGTACTTC. Translating it yields CASSPAGVSFYEQYF.